The subject of this entry is one T cell receptor (beta chain). This sample stems from a study of beta chain features in type 1 diabetes. The entirety of the isolated RNA underwent reverse transcription, so expressed TCRB transcripts were sequenced. Measured with immunoSEQ multiplex PCR; TCRdb has only the in-frame clones, and not every one. Altogether 900,000 or so clones are present, 17% being singletons, with the ten largest covering 0.02% to 0.025%. This CDR3 contains 12 residues. Germline CDR1 and CDR2: MNHNS and SASEGT. V was pared by 4 bases and J by 8 bases, with 8 bases between. The receptor comes from a woman between 18 and 29 years old in good health. This sequence joins TRBV6-1 and TRBJ1-4; no firm D call. The sequenced sample consisted of naive CD4+ T cells from blood. CDR3 sequence: CASSGFGEKLFF. The CDR3 coding sequence is TGTGCCAGCAGTGGCTTCGGAGAAAAACTGTTTTTT.